The present TCR beta chain was sequenced within a study of blood T cell repertoires in COVID-19. Method: immunoSEQ multiplex PCR; TCRdb's copy keeps in-frame clones and lacks some. The data hold about 90,000 clones, with 85% observed a single time. The count of this clone is one. The source is a man aged 45-65 years with acute or convalescent COVID-19. Material for sequencing was peripheral blood.

In nucleotides, the CDR3 is TGCGCCAGCAGCTTGATGAGAGAAGAGACCCAGTACTTC. It specifies CASSLMREETQYF. V usage is TRBV5-1 and J usage is TRBJ2-5; D gene ambiguous. The V gene's germline CDR1 is SGHRS and CDR2 YFSETQ. Deletions cut 1 base from V and 3 bases from J, with 7 bases between. This CDR3 spans 13 amino acids.